The subject of this entry is one T cell receptor (beta chain). The data were taken from a study of OX40 agonist ivuxolimab in advanced cancers. Here immunoSEQ multiplex PCR was the method, and the copy in TCRdb shows in-frame clones only, minus some. The table includes tens of thousands of clones, about 90% detected once. Sequenced here: CD4+ or CD8+ T cells sorted from blood, sampled in a trial of the OX40 agonist ivuxolimab. The TCR comes from an adult with an advanced solid tumor such as melanoma, head and neck, liver or kidney cancer.

CDR3 in amino acids: CASSDPSYRGGYEQYF. The CDR3 nucleotides are TGTGCCAGCAGTGATCCTAGTTACAGGGGAGGCTACGAGCAGTACTTC. The chain employs TRBV6-1 and TRBJ2-7; a weak D match, TRBD1 (7 bases). Trimming took off 3 bases at V and 3 bases at J, with 18 bases between the two ends. The germline V gene encodes CDR1 MNHNS and CDR2 SASEGT. This CDR3 is 16 amino acids long.